What follows describes a single T cell receptor beta chain. This clone's antigen is unknown. Base-call qualities are not available, and no considerably larger clone is one nucleotide away. Ends trimmed: V by 0 bases, J by 11 bases; bases unmatched to a gene: 12. Via the germline V gene, CDR1 is LGHNA and CDR2 YSLEER. From the cysteine up to the phenylalanine, the CDR3 has a length of 16 residues. CDR3 DNA only is kept here, 48 bases in frame from base 1. The library was prepared using the immunoSEQ multiplex PCR assay. Deep sequencing of rearranged TCR beta loci, alongside multiparametric flow cytometry, was used to profile T cell repertoires. TCRdb's version of the immuneACCESS table is confined to in-frame rearrangements and falls short of the full clone set. An unresolved V gene accounts for under half of the shortfall where checked; the remainder is of unknown origin. Recorded for this sample are 40,000 to 55,000 clones; around 90% of them occurred a single time. Of the sample, around 17% is held by the ten largest clones.

These data are taken from a study of lymphopenia after photon versus proton radiotherapy (dated by TCRdb to between 2017 and 2020). With respect to the entire study: In patients with gastrointestinal tumors who developed high-grade lymphopenia, the study compared the immunological effects of photon radiation therapy with those of proton radiation therapy. The 15 to 25 patients in the cohort had gastrointestinal tumors, were treated with either photon or proton therapy, and subsequently developed lymphopenia. The goal of the study was to characterize the differences between the two radiation modalities in how they affect the immune system.

Study-level results and caveats: During treatment, patients who received photon therapy lost naive T cells and TCR diversity and gained effector/memory populations, whereas patients who received proton therapy remained relatively stable. The survival association was assessed only in patients who died, and better survival with proton therapy was presented by the authors as a possibility rather than a demonstrated result. Across the cohort, among patients who died, a greater drop in TCR diversity after the nadir was inversely correlated with overall survival time. After the lymphocyte count nadir, repertoires from photon-treated patients showed oligoclonal expansion, particularly of CD8+ Temra cells, and this expansion drove the decline in diversity.

The V and J genes are TRBV4-3 and TRBJ2-1; the junction holds 8 bases that match TRBD2. The sample in question was peripheral blood, obtained from a patient treated with photon-based radiotherapy. The receptor was derived from a woman aged 40 to 50 with cholangiocarcinoma. The DNA sequence follows: TGCGCCAGCAGCCAAGATCACTCCCTACTAGCGGCCCAGCAGTTCTTC. It specifies CASSQDHSLLAAQQFF.